This is a list of T cell receptor beta chains from one sample in a study of T cells in Graves' hyperthyroidism and ophthalmopathy. Using its own MiXCR run on the multiplex PCR reads, TCRdb lists one record per CDR3 protein. The data contain about 280,000 distinct CDR3 sequences, 25% to 30% of them seen just once; the ten biggest clones take up around 28%. Sequenced input: blood. These receptors all come from a man aged 35-49 years with Graves' hyperthyroidism that later progressed to Graves' ophthalmopathy. Both conserved end residues are part of each CDR3. Fields, in order: V gene, J gene, CDR3 protein.

TRBV7-2	TRBJ2-2	CASSLPGQVNTGELFF
TRBV6-1	TRBJ1-1	CASITTQGMATEAFF
TRBV18	TRBJ1-1	CASSPSWDRRVTEAFF
TRBV12-3/TRBV12-4	TRBJ2-7	CASRRRTSYEQYF
TRBV2	TRBJ2-7	CASSIYEQYF
TRBV6-2/TRBV6-3	TRBJ2-2	CASSSRLAGLFTGELFF
TRBV20-1	TRBJ2-6	CSAPGVPGANVLTF
TRBV12-5	TRBJ2-2	CASGLGQLNTGELFF
TRBV29-1	TRBJ1-2	CSTTRRGQGYGYTF
TRBV12-3/TRBV12-4	TRBJ1-1	CASSFQELNTEAFF
TRBV7-9	TRBJ2-2	CASSKRGHRTGELFF
TRBV12-3/TRBV12-4	TRBJ2-7	CASSSLAGGGDEQYF
TRBV2	TRBJ1-5	CASSEGASGNQPQHF
TRBV20-1	TRBJ2-7	CSADPGLAYEQYF
TRBV12-3/TRBV12-4	TRBJ1-2	CASSVSVYGYTF
TRBV6-2/TRBV6-3	TRBJ1-5	CASSYWGEGYQPQHF
TRBV6-2/TRBV6-3	TRBJ2-7	CASRRTPYEQYF
TRBV20-1	TRBJ2-7	CSAPDNTDEQYF
TRBV5-6	TRBJ2-5	CASSNRETQYF
TRBV15	TRBJ2-7	CATSRTTGGDAYEQYF
TRBV28	TRBJ2-5	CASSPLGPVHVQETQYF
TRBV11-3	TRBJ2-7	CASSQSRTREQYF